This TCR beta chain stems from a study of T-cell memory formation after mild COVID-19. TCR alpha and TCR beta cDNA libraries with sample barcodes and UMIs came from 5'RACE using constant-segment primers. TCRdb re-derived calls from the 5' RACE reads in MiXCR, one entry per CDR3 protein. The repertoire includes 100,000 to 150,000 distinct CDR3 sequences, 15% to 20% of them detected once, and approximately 5.5% sits in the top ten. V gave up 5 bases and J gave up 0 bases, with 12 bases separating them. The CDR3 length is 15 residues. The germline CDR1 and CDR2 sequences are KGHDR and SFDVKD. This clonotype turned up a few times.

The V gene is TRBV24-1, the J gene TRBJ1-2, with D tentatively TRBD1 (5 bases). The specimen sequenced was PBMCs or a T cell subset sorted from them (not recorded which). This receptor was identified in a man aged 18 to 30 who had mild COVID-19 (a few samples of this study predate the infection). Cell type and time point are not known. The CDR3, as DNA: TGTGCCACCAGTGCCCGGGACGGAGCTAACTATGGCTACACCTTC. Its protein is CATSARDGANYGYTF.